Below, one T cell receptor (beta chain) is given with its context. Its antigen is undetermined. This specimen comes from a study of radiotherapy plus CTLA-4 blockade in lung cancer. The CDR3 extends over 15 amino acids. Germline CDR1 and CDR2: MNHNS and SASEGT. The V end was cut by 0 bases, the J end by 4 bases, with 9 bases between. Measured with immunoSEQ multiplex PCR; TCRdb has only the in-frame clones, and not every one. The sample includes approximately 110,000 clones, around 84% seen only once; the top ten take 2.5% to 3.5%. Overall study results and limits: Early blood T cell clone dynamics, with interferon-beta, were reported to best predict response.

The sequenced sample was peripheral blood, obtained from a patient treated with radiotherapy plus ipilimumab. This sequence joins TRBV6-1 and TRBJ2-2; tentatively, D is TRBD2 (7 bases). This sequence originates from a human donor with non-small cell lung cancer that progressed on radiotherapy plus ipilimumab. Some clones in this sample may be carry-over from other donors' samples. The CDR3 loop reads CASSEAGGPTGELFF. The CDR3 DNA follows: TGTGCCAGCAGTGAAGCGGGGGGGCCCACCGGGGAGCTGTTTTTT.